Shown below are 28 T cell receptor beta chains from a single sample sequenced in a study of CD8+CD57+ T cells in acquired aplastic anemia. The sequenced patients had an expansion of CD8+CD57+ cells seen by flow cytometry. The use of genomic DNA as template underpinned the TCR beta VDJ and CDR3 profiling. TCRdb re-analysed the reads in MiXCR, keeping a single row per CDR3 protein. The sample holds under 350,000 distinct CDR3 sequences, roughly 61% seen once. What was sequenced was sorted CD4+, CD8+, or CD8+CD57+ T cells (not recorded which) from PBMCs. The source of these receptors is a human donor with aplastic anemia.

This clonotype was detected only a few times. The CDR3 sequence: CSVAPQGYEQYF. CDR3 DNA sequence: TGCAGCGTTGCCCCCCAGGGGTACGAGCAGTACTTC. V and J are TRBV29-1 and TRBJ2-7; TRBD1 might be the D (6 bases). CDR1 is SQVTM, CDR2 ANQGSEA, per germline. V was trimmed by 4 bases and J by 4 bases, leaving 11 bases between them. CDR3 length: 12 amino acids.

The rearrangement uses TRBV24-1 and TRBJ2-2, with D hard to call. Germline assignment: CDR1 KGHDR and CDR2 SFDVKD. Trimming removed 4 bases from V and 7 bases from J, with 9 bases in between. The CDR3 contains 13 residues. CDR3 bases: TGTGCCACCAGTGACCGATTGGTCGGGGAGCTGTTTTTT. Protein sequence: CATSDRLVGELFF.

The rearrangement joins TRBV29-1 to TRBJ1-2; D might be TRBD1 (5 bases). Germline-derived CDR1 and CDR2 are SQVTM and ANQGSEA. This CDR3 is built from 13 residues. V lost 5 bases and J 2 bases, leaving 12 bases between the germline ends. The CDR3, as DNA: TGCAGCGTTATGCAGGGACCGAACTATGGCTACACCTTC. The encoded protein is CSVMQGPNYGYTF.

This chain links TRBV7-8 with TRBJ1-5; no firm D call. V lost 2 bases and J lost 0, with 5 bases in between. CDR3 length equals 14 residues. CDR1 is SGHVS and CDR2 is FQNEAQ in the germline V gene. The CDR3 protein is CASSLSASNQPQHF. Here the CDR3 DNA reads TGTGCCAGCAGCTTATCCGCTAGCAATCAGCCCCAGCATTTT.

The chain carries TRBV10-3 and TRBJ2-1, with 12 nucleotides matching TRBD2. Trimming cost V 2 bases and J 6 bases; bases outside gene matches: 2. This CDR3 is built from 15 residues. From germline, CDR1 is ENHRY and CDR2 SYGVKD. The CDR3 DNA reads TGTGCCATCAGTGAGATGACTAGCGGGAGCAATGAGCAGTTCTTC. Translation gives CAISEMTSGSNEQFF.

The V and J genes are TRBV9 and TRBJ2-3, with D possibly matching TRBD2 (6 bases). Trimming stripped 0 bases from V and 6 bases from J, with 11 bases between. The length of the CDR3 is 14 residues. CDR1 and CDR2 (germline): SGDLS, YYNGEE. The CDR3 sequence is CASSVGGVDDTQYF. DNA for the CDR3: TGTGCCAGCAGCGTAGGGGGGGTTGATGATACGCAGTATTTT.

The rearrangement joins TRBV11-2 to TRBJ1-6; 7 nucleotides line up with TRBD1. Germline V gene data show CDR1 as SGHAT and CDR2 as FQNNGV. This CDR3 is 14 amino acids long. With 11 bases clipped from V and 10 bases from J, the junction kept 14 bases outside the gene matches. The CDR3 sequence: CAWSPTGTGSPLHF. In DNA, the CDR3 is TGTGCCTGGAGCCCGACAGGGACGGGATCACCCCTCCACTTT.

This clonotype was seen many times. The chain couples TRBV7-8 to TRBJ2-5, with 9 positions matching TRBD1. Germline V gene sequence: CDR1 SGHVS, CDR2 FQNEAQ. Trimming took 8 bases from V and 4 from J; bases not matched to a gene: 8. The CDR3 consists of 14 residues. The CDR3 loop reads CASGIQGAPETQYF. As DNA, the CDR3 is TGTGCCAGCGGTATACAGGGGGCCCCAGAGACCCAGTACTTC.

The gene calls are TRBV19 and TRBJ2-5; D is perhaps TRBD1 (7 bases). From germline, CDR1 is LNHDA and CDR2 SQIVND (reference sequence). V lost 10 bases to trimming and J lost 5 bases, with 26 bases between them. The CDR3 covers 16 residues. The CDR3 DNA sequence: TGTGCCACCAGGGGGTGGGGGGACAAACAGGGGGAGACCCAGTACTTC. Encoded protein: CATRGWGDKQGETQYF. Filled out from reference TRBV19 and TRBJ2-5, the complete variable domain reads DGGITQSPKYLFRKEGQNVTLSCEQNLNHDAMYWYRQDPGQGLRLIYYSQIVNDFQKGDIAEGYSVSREKKESFPLTVTSAQKNPTAFYLCATRGWGDKQGETQYFGPGTRLLVL.

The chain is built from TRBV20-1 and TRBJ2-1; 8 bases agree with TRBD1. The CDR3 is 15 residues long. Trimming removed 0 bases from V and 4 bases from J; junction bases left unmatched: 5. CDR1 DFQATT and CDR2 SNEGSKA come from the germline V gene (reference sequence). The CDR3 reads CSARDARGPYNEQFF. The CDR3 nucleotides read TGCAGTGCTAGAGATGCCAGGGGGCCTTACAATGAGCAGTTCTTC.

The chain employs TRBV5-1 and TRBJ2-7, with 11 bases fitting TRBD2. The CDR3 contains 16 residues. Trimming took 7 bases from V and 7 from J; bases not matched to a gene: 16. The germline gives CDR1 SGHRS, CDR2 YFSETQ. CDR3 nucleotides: TGCGCCAGCGCCCGGCTAGCGGGAGGCCGAGGCGGGGAGCAGTACTTC. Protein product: CASARLAGGRGGEQYF.

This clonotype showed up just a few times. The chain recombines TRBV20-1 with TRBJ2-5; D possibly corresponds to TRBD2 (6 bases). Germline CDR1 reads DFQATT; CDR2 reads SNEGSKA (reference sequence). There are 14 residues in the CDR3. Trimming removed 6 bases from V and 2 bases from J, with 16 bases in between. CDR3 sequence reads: CSAPRAGSQETQYF. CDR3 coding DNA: TGCAGTGCCCCTAGGGCGGGATCACAAGAGACCCAGTACTTC.

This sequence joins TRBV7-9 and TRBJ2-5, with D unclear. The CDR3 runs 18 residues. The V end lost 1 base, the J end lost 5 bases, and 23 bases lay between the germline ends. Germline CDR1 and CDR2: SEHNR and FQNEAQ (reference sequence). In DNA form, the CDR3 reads TGTGCCAGCAGCTTAGATCTCGCGATCCCGGCTTATACGGAGACCCAGTACTTC. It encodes CASSLDLAIPAYTETQYF.

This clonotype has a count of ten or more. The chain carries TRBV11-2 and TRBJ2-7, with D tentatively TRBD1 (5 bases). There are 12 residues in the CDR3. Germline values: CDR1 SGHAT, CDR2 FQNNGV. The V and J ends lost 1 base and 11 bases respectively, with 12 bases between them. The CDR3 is CASSLASGWEYF. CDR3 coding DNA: TGTGCCAGCAGCTTAGCCTCAGGGTGGGAGTACTTC.

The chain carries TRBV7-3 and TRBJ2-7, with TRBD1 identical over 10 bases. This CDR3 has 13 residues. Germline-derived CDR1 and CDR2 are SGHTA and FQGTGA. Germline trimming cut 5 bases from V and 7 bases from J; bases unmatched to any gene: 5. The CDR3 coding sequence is TGTGCCAGCAGCGCGGGACAGGGGAGGGAGCAGTACTTC. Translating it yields CASSAGQGREQYF.

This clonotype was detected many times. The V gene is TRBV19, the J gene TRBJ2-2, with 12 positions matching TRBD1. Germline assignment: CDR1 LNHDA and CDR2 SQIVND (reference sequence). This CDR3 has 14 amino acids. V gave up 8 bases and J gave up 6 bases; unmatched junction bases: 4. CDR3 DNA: TGTGCCAGTTCGGGACAGGGGGCCTCCGGGGAGCTGTTTTTT. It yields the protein CASSGQGASGELFF. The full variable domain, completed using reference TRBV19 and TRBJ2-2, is DGGITQSPKYLFRKEGQNVTLSCEQNLNHDAMYWYRQDPGQGLRLIYYSQIVNDFQKGDIAEGYSVSREKKESFPLTVTSAQKNPTAFYLCASSGQGASGELFFGEGSRLTVL.

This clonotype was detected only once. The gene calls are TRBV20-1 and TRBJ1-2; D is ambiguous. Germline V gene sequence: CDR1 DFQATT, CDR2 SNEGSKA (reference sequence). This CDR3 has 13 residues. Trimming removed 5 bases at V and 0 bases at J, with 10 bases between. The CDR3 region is CSARRGANYGYTF. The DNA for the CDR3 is TGCAGTGCTCGAAGAGGAGCTAACTATGGCTACACCTTC.

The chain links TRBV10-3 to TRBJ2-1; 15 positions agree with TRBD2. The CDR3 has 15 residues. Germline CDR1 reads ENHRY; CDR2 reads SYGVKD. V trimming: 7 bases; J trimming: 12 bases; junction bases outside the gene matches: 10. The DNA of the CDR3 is TGTGCCATCACACCGGGACTAGCGGGAGGCATCAGGCAGTTCTTC. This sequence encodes CAITPGLAGGIRQFF.

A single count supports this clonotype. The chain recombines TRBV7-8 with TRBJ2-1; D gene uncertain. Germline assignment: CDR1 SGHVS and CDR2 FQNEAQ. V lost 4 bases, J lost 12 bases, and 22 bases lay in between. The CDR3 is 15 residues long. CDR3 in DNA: TGTGCCAGCAGCTCCACCCCGACGGGTGGTGTGAGGCAGTTCTTC. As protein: CASSSTPTGGVRQFF.

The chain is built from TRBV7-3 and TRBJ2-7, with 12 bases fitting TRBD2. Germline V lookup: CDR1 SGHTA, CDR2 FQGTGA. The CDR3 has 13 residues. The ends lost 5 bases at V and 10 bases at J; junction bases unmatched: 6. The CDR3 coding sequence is TGTGCCAGCAGCGAGGGACTAGCGGGTTTCCAGTACTTC. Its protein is CASSEGLAGFQYF.

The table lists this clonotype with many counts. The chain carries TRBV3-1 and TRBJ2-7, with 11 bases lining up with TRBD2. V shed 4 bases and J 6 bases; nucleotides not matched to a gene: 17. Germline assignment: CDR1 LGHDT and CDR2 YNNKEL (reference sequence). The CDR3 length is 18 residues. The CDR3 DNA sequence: TGTGCCAGCAGCCTATCTCATTACCTTAGCGGGAGGGCCGCCGAGCAGTACTTC. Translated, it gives CASSLSHYLSGRAAEQYF.

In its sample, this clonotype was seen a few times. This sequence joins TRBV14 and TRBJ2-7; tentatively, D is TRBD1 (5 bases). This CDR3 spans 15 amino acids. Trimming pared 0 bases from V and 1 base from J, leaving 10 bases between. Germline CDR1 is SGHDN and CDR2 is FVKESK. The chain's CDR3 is CASSQDRSGSYEQYF. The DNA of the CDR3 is TGTGCCAGCAGCCAAGATAGATCAGGGTCCTACGAGCAGTACTTC. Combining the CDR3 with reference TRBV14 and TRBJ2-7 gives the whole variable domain EAGVTQFPSHSVIEKGQTVTLRCDPISGHDNLYWYRRVMGKEIKFLLHFVKESKQDESGMPNNRFLAERTGGTYSTLKVQPAELEDSGVYFCASSQDRSGSYEQYFGPGTRLTVT.

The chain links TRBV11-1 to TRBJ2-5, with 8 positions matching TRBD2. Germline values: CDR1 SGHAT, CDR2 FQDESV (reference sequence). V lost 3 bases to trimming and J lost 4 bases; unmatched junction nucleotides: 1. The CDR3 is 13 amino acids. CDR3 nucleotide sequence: TGTGCCAGCAGCTTCGGACTAGCAGAGACCCAGTACTTC. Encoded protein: CASSFGLAETQYF.

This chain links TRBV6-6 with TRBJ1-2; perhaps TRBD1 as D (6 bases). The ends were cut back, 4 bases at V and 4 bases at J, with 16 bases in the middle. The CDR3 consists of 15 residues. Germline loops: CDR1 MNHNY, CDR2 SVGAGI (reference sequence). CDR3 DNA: TGTGCCAGCAGTTCCCGACCATGGACAGTCTATGGCTACACCTTC. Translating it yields CASSSRPWTVYGYTF.

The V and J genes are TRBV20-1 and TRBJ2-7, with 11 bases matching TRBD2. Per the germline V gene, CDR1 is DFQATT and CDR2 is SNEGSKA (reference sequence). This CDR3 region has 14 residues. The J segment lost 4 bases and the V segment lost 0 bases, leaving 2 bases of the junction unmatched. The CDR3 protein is CSARDWTSGYEQYF. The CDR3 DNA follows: TGCAGTGCTAGAGATTGGACTAGCGGGTACGAGCAGTACTTC.

The CDR3 DNA sequence: TGTGCCAGCAGCTTAGCGCAGGCCGACAATGAGCAGTTCTTC. Translation gives CASSLAQADNEQFF. This chain uses TRBV7-6 with TRBJ2-1, with no clear D. Germline values: CDR1 SGHVS, CDR2 FNYEAQ. With 0 bases removed from V and 5 bases from J, the gap between germline ends came to 8 bases. The CDR3 loop spans 14 amino acids.

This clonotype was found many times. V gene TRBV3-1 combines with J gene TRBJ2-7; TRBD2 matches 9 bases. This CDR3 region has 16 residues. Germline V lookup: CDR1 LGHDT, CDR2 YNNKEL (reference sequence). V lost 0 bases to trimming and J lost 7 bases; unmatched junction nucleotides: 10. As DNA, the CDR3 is TGTGCCAGCAGCCAAGATGGATTAGCGGGAGTTGATGAGCAGTACTTC. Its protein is CASSQDGLAGVDEQYF.

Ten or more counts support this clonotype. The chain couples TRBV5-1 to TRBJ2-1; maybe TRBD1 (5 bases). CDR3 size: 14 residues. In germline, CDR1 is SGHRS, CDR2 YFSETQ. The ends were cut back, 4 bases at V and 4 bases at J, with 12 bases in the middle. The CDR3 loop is CASSPIQGYNEQFF. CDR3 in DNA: TGCGCCAGCAGCCCTATTCAGGGTTACAATGAGCAGTTCTTC.